These 25 T cell receptor beta chains share one sample of origin, sequenced in a study of T-cell reconstitution after alpha-beta-depleted transplantation in children. Unique molecular identifiers were incorporated into the prepared TCRbeta library. TCRdb used MiXCR to reprocess the PCR reads, holding one entry per CDR3 protein. Of 120,000 or so distinct CDR3 sequences detected, 10% appear once; the ten largest clones hold more than 7%. The material sequenced was PBMCs from the stem cell graft donor, taken from the stem cell graft. The receptor source for this set is a human donor who donated a stem cell graft to a child with acute lymphoblastic leukemia.

A single count supports this clonotype. This chain uses TRBV19 with TRBJ1-1, with D unclear. Trimming pared 1 base from V and 4 bases from J, leaving 7 bases between. The CDR3 totals 13 residues. Germline loops: CDR1 LNHDA, CDR2 SQIVND (reference sequence). The CDR3 nucleotides are TGTGCCAGTAGTATAGGGGTCCTCACTGAAGCTTTCTTT. Its protein is CASSIGVLTEAFF.

Many counts were recorded for this clonotype. The chain has TRBV5-6 and TRBJ2-1; 7 positions match TRBD1. Germline V lookup: CDR1 SGHDT, CDR2 YYEEEE. Trimming at V came to 4 bases and at J to 6 bases, leaving 10 bases not matched to a gene. CDR3 length: 15 residues. CDR3 protein: CASSKPTGTFNEQFF. CDR3 bases: TGTGCCAGCAGCAAGCCGACAGGGACATTCAATGAGCAGTTCTTC.

This clonotype was counted at least ten times. The junction departs from germline at one end; a sequencing error may be responsible. The chain carries TRBV28 and TRBJ2-7; D gene uncertain. The germline V gene has CDR1 MDHEN and CDR2 SYDVKM. The CDR3 contains 12 residues. The CDR3 protein is CASSTGLHSKGF. The DNA of the CDR3 is TGTGCCAGCAGTACGGGCCTTCACTCAAAGGGCTTC.

This clonotype was observed once. V gene TRBV28 combines with J gene TRBJ2-5; 7 bases align to TRBD2. There are 19 residues in the CDR3. The V gene end was trimmed by 6 bases and the J gene end by 4 bases; junction bases not matched to a gene: 23. Germline assignment: CDR1 MDHEN and CDR2 SYDVKM. Here the CDR3 DNA reads TGTGCCAGCAGCCTCTTCGTCCCGAGCGGGGAGGCTCTCGGAGAGACCCAGTACTTC. Translation gives CASSLFVPSGEALGETQYF.

This clonotype appeared a few times. The rearrangement uses TRBV3-1 and TRBJ1-2, with 11 bases identical to TRBD1. Germline CDR1 LGHDT, CDR2 YNNKEL (reference sequence). Unmatched junction bases numbered 3, after V lost 4 bases and J lost 5 bases. The length of the CDR3 is 14 residues. In DNA, the CDR3 is TGTGCCAGCAGCCGGACAGGGGGCTGGTATGGCTACACCTTC. Protein product: CASSRTGGWYGYTF.

This clonotype was observed at least ten times. The V and J genes are TRBV7-2 and TRBJ2-6, with TRBD1 matching over 10 bases. The J segment lost 0 bases and the V segment lost 4 bases, leaving 12 bases of the junction unmatched. Looked up from germline, CDR1 is SGHTA and CDR2 is FQGNSA. The CDR3 length is 20 residues. The DNA for the CDR3 is TGTGCCAGCAGCTCCCGACCTAGGACAGGGGGGCCCTCTGGGGCCAACGTCCTGACTTTC. Its protein is CASSSRPRTGGPSGANVLTF.

Many counts were recorded for this clonotype. The rearrangement joins TRBV4-1 to TRBJ2-7; D not certain. This CDR3 comprises 13 residues. CDR1 is MGHRA and CDR2 is YSYEKL in the germline V gene. The V end lost 1 base, the J end lost 2 bases, and 6 bases lay between the germline ends. Written as DNA, the CDR3 is TGCGCCAGCAGCCAAGGTGGCCCCTACGAGCAGTACTTC. Translating gives CASSQGGPYEQYF.

J is TRBJ2-7 and V is TRBV30, with TRBD1 matching 7 bases. Germline CDR1 reads GTSNPN; CDR2 reads SVGIG (reference sequence). The CDR3 is made up of 11 amino acids. With 4 bases clipped from V and 9 bases from J, the junction kept 6 bases outside the gene matches. CDR3 sequence reads: CAWNDREPQYF. In nucleotides, the CDR3 is TGTGCCTGGAACGACAGGGAACCGCAGTACTTC.

This clonotype was recorded at least ten times. In DNA form, the CDR3 reads TGTGCCAGCATCCCCCCGGGCAGGGTGAAAAACTATGGCTACACCTTC. This encodes CASIPPGRVKNYGYTF. V and J are TRBV5-6 and TRBJ1-2, with TRBD1 as a possible D gene (5 bases). The V end lost 6 bases, the J end lost 2 bases, and 20 bases lay between the germline ends. CDR1 and CDR2 from the germline V gene are SGHDT and YYEEEE. The CDR3 sequence is 16 residues long. The full variable domain, in which reference TRBV5-6 and TRBJ1-2 provide the parts outside the CDR3, is DAGVTQSPTHLIKTRGQQVTLRCSPKSGHDTVSWYQQALGQGPQFIFQYYEEEERQRGNFPDRFSGHQFPNYSSELNVNALLLGDSALYLCASIPPGRVKNYGYTFGSGTRLTVV.

This clonotype came up many times. V usage is TRBV5-1 and J usage is TRBJ2-5, with D perhaps matching TRBD1 or TRBD2 (5 bases each). Germline V gene sequence: CDR1 SGHRS, CDR2 YFSETQ. The ends were cut back, 4 bases at V and 5 bases at J, with 12 bases in the middle. The CDR3 consists of 13 residues. The CDR3 nucleotides read TGCGCCAGCAGCCCTCGGGGCCGGGAGACCCAGTACTTC. It yields the protein CASSPRGRETQYF.

This clonotype has a handful of counts. V is TRBV14 and J is TRBJ2-2; possibly TRBD2 for D (7 bases). Germline V gene data show CDR1 as SGHDN and CDR2 as FVKESK. CDR3 length: 17 amino acids. V was shortened by 4 bases and J by 4 bases, with 19 bases between the two germline ends. In DNA form, the CDR3 reads TGTGCCAGCAGCCCGCCATCCGGGGGGCTTGGCACCGGGGAGCTGTTTTTT. Amino acids: CASSPPSGGLGTGELFF.

This clonotype was counted ten times or more. This chain uses TRBV5-1 with TRBJ1-2; 7 positions agree with TRBD1. With 0 bases clipped from V and 7 bases from J, the junction kept 12 bases outside the gene matches. Germline CDR1 is SGHRS and CDR2 is YFSETQ. The CDR3 is 16 amino acids. The CDR3 spells CASSLGIQGYDGGYTF. The CDR3 DNA sequence: TGCGCCAGCAGCTTGGGGATACAGGGGTATGATGGTGGCTACACCTTC.

This clonotype was detected ten times or more. The DNA for the CDR3 is TGTGCCACCAGCAGTGAGGACAGGAGAGAGACCCAGTACTTC. Protein: CATSSEDRRETQYF. The chain links TRBV15 to TRBJ2-5; 7 bases match TRBD1. Losses at the gene ends were 3 bases for V and 4 bases for J; bases not matched to a gene: 5. The CDR3 loop spans 14 amino acids. CDR1 is LNHNV, CDR2 YYDKDF, per germline (reference sequence).

The genes are TRBV5-8 and TRBJ2-7; D tentatively fits TRBD1 or TRBD2 (5 bases each). The CDR3 loop spans 15 amino acids. Trimming removed 0 bases from V and 5 bases from J, with 15 bases in between. Germline V gene lookup returns CDR1 SGHTS and CDR2 YDEGEE. The CDR3, as DNA: TGTGCCAGCAGCTTGGTGGGGGTATCCGTCGACGAGCAGTACTTC. It codes for CASSLVGVSVDEQYF.

The CDR3 loop reads CASSPGVAEYNEQFF. The CDR3 nucleotides are TGTGCCAGCTCCCCAGGGGTAGCGGAGTACAATGAGCAGTTCTTC. The J gene is TRBJ2-1, the V gene TRBV18; D possibly matches TRBD1 or TRBD2 (6 bases each). The CDR3 runs to 15 residues. Germline V gives CDR1 KGHSH, CDR2 LQKENI. Trimming took off 6 bases at V and 4 bases at J, with 16 bases between the two ends.

This clonotype was counted at least ten times. The V call is TRBV11-2, the J call TRBJ2-5; perhaps TRBD1 as D (5 bases). This CDR3 is built from 18 residues. V was pared by 0 bases and J by 4 bases, with 21 bases between. Germline CDR1 reads SGHAT; CDR2 reads FQNNGV. Here the CDR3 reads CASSLEQAAFIFRETQYF. The CDR3, as DNA: TGTGCCAGCAGCTTAGAACAGGCAGCCTTCATCTTCAGAGAGACCCAGTACTTC.

This clonotype has a count of ten or more. V usage is TRBV20-1 and J usage is TRBJ1-2; D gene uncertain. CDR3 length equals 13 residues. Germline CDR1 DFQATT, CDR2 SNEGSKA (reference sequence). V was trimmed by 3 bases and J by 8 bases, leaving 16 bases between them. The CDR3 loop is CSASLSGSGGYTF. The CDR3 DNA is TGCAGTGCTAGTCTTTCTGGGAGTGGAGGCTACACCTTC.

This clonotype was counted many times. V and J are TRBV6-5 and TRBJ2-3, with D possibly TRBD1 on 5 matching bases. The CDR3 is made up of 13 amino acids. Trimming stripped 7 bases from V and 4 bases from J, with 12 bases between. Germline values: CDR1 MNHEY, CDR2 SVGAGI. The CDR3, as DNA: TGTGCCAGCACCCGTCTAGGGGCAGATACGCAGTATTTT. Protein product: CASTRLGADTQYF.

The chain employs TRBV18 and TRBJ1-5, with D uncertain. The CDR3 consists of 16 residues. Germline CDR1 and CDR2: KGHSH and LQKENI. V gave up 2 bases and J gave up 3 bases, with 14 bases separating them. The CDR3 sequence: CASSPLGRSDNQPQHF. CDR3 sequence (DNA): TGTGCCAGCTCACCATTGGGCAGGAGCGACAATCAGCCCCAGCATTTT.

This clonotype has a count of ten or more. The chain has TRBV20-1 and TRBJ1-4; possibly TRBD1 for D (5 bases). CDR3 length equals 14 residues. The V end lost 5 bases, the J end lost 2 bases, and 12 bases lay between the germline ends. Germline V gene sequence: CDR1 DFQATT, CDR2 SNEGSKA (reference sequence). The DNA for the CDR3 is TGCAGTGCTGAGAACGGGGGTACTAATGAAAAACTGTTTTTT. Amino acids: CSAENGGTNEKLFF.

This clonotype was detected only a few times. The chain uses TRBV20-1 and TRBJ2-1, with 13 bases matching TRBD2. Germline trimming cut 5 bases from V and 2 bases from J; bases unmatched to any gene: 0. Germline V gene data show CDR1 as DFQATT and CDR2 as SNEGSKA (reference sequence). The CDR3 is made up of 14 amino acids. The CDR3 DNA reads TGCAGTGCTGGGACTAGCGGGACCTACAATGAGCAGTTCTTC. Encoded protein: CSAGTSGTYNEQFF.

This clonotype has ten or more counts. This chain links TRBV12-3 or TRBV12-4 with TRBJ1-3; 7 bases map to TRBD1. J was trimmed by 6 bases and V by 6 bases; bases with no gene match: 8. The length of the CDR3 is 14 residues. The CDR3 sequence is CASRPRGAENTIYF. CDR3 coding DNA: TGTGCCAGCAGACCCAGGGGGGCAGAAAACACCATATATTTT.

This clonotype has at least ten counts. This chain connects TRBV9 to TRBJ2-2; the match to TRBD1 covers 7 bases. Per the germline V gene, CDR1 is SGDLS and CDR2 is YYNGEE. The V gene end was trimmed by 4 bases and the J gene end by 5 bases; junction bases not matched to a gene: 8. There are 15 residues in the CDR3. The CDR3 DNA reads TGTGCCAGCAGCCTCGCGAGGGGGCAGACCGGGGAGCTGTTTTTT. Protein sequence: CASSLARGQTGELFF.

This clonotype was picked up many times. V usage is TRBV29-1 and J usage is TRBJ2-3; 12 bases fit TRBD2. Germline V gives CDR1 SQVTM, CDR2 ANQGSEA. The V segment lost 4 bases and the J segment 5 bases; nucleotides outside the gene matches: 4. The CDR3 length is 14 residues. The DNA of the CDR3 is TGCAGCGTTGGACTAGCGGGAGATATAGATACGCAGTATTTT. Amino acids: CSVGLAGDIDTQYF.

In its sample, this clonotype was seen many times. V usage is TRBV9 and J usage is TRBJ2-5; 8 bases match TRBD1. Germline values: CDR1 SGDLS, CDR2 YYNGEE. V was pared by 4 bases and J by 4 bases, with 12 bases of the junction left unmatched. This CDR3 spans 16 amino acids. CDR3 sequence: CASSYGQGLGGETQYF. Written as DNA, the CDR3 is TGTGCCAGCAGCTATGGACAGGGCCTCGGCGGAGAGACCCAGTACTTC. Based on the CDR3 plus reference TRBV9 and TRBJ2-5, the full variable domain is DSGVTQTPKHLITATGQRVTLRCSPRSGDLSVYWYQQSLDQGLQFLIQYYNGEERAKGNILERFSAQQFPDLHSELNLSSLELGDSALYFCASSYGQGLGGETQYFGPGTRLLVL.